This T cell receptor (beta chain) was observed in a study of T cell clonotyping in hematopoietic cell transplantation. Study observations and caveats: Broader posttransplant TCR repertoire diversity was predicted by graft donor and pretransplant recipient Inverse Simpson Index values.

As to time point: recipient sample about 28 days before transplant, after cytoreduction. Samples: about 28 days before transplant, then days 30, 100 and 180 after. About this clone: What it binds is unknown.

The table came from immunoSEQ multiplex PCR; TCRdb's copy has only in-frame clones and leaves some out. The table lists approximately 9,000 clones, 87% of them singletons. Germline loops: CDR1 MNHEY, CDR2 SVGAGI. CDR3 length: 14 amino acids. With 1 base clipped from V and 5 bases from J, the junction kept 1 base outside the gene matches. The chain combines TRBV6-5 with TRBJ2-1, with 8 positions matching TRBD2. The specimen was peripheral blood mononuclear cells, collected before stem cell transplant. This sequence originates from a woman in her sixties with acute myeloid leukemia. Some clones in this sample may be carry-over from other donors' samples. The CDR3: CASSYFGRDNEQFF. The CDR3 DNA sequence: TGTGCCAGCAGTTACTTCGGGAGGGACAATGAGCAGTTCTTC.